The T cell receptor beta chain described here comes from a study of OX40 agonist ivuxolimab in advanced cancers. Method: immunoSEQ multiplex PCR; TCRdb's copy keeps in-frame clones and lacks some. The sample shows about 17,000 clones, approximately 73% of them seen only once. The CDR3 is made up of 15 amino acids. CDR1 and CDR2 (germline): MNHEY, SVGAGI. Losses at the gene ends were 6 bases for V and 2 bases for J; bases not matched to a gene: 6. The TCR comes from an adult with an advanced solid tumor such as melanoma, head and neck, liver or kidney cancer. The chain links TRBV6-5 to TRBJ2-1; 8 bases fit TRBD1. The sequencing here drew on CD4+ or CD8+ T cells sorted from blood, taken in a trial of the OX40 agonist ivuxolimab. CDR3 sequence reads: CASRYGQGPYNEQFF. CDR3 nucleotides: TGTGCCAGCAGATACGGACAGGGTCCCTACAATGAGCAGTTCTTC.